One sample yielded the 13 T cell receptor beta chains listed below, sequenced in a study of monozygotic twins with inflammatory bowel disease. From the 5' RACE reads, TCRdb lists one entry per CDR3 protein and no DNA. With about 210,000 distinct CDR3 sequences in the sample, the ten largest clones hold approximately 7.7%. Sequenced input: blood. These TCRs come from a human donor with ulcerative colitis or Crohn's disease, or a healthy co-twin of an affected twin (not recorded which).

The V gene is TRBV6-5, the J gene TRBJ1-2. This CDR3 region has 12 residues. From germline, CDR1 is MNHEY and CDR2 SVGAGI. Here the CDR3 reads CASSLQGSGYTF.

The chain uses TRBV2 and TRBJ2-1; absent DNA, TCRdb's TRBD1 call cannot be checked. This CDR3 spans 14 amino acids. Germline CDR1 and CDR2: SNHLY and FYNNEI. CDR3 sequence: CASSVHEDRAEQFF.

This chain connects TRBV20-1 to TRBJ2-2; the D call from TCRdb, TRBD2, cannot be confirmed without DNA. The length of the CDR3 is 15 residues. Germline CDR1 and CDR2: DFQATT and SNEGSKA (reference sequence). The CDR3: CSASPGLAGTGELFF.

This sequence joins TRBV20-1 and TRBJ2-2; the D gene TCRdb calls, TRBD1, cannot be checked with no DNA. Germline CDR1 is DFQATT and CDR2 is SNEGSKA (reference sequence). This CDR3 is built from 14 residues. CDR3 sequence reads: CSARDGGGAGELFF.

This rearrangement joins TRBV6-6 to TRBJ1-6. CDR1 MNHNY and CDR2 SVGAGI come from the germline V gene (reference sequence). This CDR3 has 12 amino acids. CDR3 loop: CASGTRDSPLHF.

The CDR3 is CSARDSSGGATGELFF. The V and J genes are TRBV20-1 and TRBJ2-2; the D call from TCRdb, TRBD1, cannot be confirmed without DNA. CDR3 length equals 16 residues. CDR1 DFQATT and CDR2 SNEGSKA come from the germline V gene (reference sequence).

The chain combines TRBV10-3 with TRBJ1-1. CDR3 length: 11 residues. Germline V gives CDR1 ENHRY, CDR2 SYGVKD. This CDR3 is CAILGEQEAFF.

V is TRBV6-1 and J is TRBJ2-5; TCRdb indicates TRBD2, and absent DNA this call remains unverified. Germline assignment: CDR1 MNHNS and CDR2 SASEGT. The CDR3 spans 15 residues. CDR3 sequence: CVSRPTSGRGETQYF.

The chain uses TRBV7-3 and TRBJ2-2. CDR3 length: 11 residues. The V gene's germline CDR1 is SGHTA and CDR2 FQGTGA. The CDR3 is CASTENGELFF.

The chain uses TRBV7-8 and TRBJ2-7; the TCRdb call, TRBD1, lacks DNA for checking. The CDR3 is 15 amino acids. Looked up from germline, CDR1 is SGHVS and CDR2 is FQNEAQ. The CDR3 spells CASSFSGGVFYEQYF.

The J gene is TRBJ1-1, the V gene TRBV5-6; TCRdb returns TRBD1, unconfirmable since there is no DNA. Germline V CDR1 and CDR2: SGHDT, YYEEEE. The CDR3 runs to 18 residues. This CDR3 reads CASSLGGRDKGMNTEAFF. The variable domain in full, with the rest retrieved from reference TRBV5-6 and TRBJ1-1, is DAGVTQSPTHLIKTRGQQVTLRCSPKSGHDTVSWYQQALGQGPQFIFQYYEEEERQRGNFPDRFSGHQFPNYSSELNVNALLLGDSALYLCASSLGGRDKGMNTEAFFGQGTRLTVV.

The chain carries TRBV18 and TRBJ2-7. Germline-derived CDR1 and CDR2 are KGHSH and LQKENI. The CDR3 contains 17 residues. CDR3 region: CASSPLGGADIPREQYF.

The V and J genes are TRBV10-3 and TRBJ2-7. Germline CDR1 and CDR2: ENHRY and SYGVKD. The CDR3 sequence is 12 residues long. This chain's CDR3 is CAISDLEDEQYF.